This record concerns one T cell receptor beta chain sequence. Assay used: immunoSEQ multiplex PCR; TCRdb lists only in-frame clones, some missing. The table includes some 190,000 clones, about 88% detected once. CDR3 length: 18 residues. Germline V lookup: CDR1 SGHDN, CDR2 FVKESK. V lost 4 bases to trimming and J lost 3 bases, with 21 bases between them. This sample was taken from a study of blood T cell repertoires in COVID-19. J is TRBJ2-2 and V is TRBV14; D is possibly TRBD1 (7 bases). The sequence came from a woman aged 40 to 50 in a cohort exposed to, infected with or recovered from COVID-19 (not recorded which). The material sequenced was PBMCs or T cells enriched from blood (not recorded which). CDR3 sequence: CASSREGGGSLHTGELFF. The CDR3 nucleotides read TGTGCCAGCAGCCGAGAAGGAGGGGGCAGCCTACACACCGGGGAGCTGTTTTTT. Full variable domain (rest looked up from reference TRBV14 and TRBJ2-2): EAGVTQFPSHSVIEKGQTVTLRCDPISGHDNLYWYRRVMGKEIKFLLHFVKESKQDESGMPNNRFLAERTGGTYSTLKVQPAELEDSGVYFCASSREGGGSLHTGELFFGEGSRLTVL.